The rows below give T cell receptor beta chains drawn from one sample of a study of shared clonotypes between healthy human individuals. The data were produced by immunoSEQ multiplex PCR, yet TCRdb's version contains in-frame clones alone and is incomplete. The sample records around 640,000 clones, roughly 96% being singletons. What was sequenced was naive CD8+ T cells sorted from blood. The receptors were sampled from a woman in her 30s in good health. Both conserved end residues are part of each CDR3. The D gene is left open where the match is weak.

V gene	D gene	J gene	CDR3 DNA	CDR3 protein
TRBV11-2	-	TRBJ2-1	TGTGCCAGCAGCTTAGTTTTCAGCAGATCCTACAATGAGCAGTTCTTC	CASSLVFSRSYNEQFF
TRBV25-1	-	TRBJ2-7	TGTGCCAGCAGTGAGGTCGGTTCCGAGCAGTACTTC	CASSEVGSEQYF
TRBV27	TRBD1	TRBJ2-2	TGTGCCACCCTCAGGGGGCGCGTCACCGGGGAGCTGTTTTTT	CATLRGRVTGELFF
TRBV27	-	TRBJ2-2	TGTGCCAGCAGTCCTCGGGTGGACGGGGCCGGGGAGCTGTTTTTT	CASSPRVDGAGELFF
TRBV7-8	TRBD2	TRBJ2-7	TGTGCCAGCAGCTCAGGACTAGCGGGGATCTACGAGCAGTACTTC	CASSSGLAGIYEQYF
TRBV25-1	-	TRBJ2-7	TGTGCCAGCAGTGTTGGCAATTCCTACGAGCAGTACTTC	CASSVGNSYEQYF
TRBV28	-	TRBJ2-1	TGTGCCAGCAGTTTTCTAACCCCGGAGGGCGGCTACAATGAGCAGTTCTTC	CASSFLTPEGGYNEQFF
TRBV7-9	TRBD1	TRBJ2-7	TGTGCCAGCAGCGGAGAGGGGACAGGGCCCAAATACGAGCAGTACTTC	CASSGEGTGPKYEQYF
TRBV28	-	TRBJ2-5	TGTGCCAGCAGCCACGAACTACCTTTCCAAGAGACCCAGTACTTC	CASSHELPFQETQYF
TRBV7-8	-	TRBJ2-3	TGTGCCAGCAGCCCCGGACCGGGCGAAGCAGATACGCAGTATTTT	CASSPGPGEADTQYF